These 27 T cell receptor beta chains share one sample of origin, sequenced in a study of T cells in Graves' hyperthyroidism and ophthalmopathy. Amplified TCR beta CDR3 regions derived from RNA transcripts. First-round RT-PCR targeting the TCR CDR3 was performed with the HTBI primer set. One entry per CDR3 protein results from TCRdb running MiXCR on the multiplex PCR reads. The sample includes around 400,000 distinct CDR3 sequences, about 13% of them seen just once. Sequences were obtained from blood. All receptors come from a woman aged 18-29 years with Graves' hyperthyroidism.

This clonotype was counted ten times or more. V is TRBV20-1 and J is TRBJ2-7; D is perhaps TRBD1 or TRBD2 (7 bases each). Trimming removed 0 bases from V and 4 bases from J, with 16 bases in between. The CDR3 has 15 amino acids. The germline V gene encodes CDR1 DFQATT and CDR2 SNEGSKA (reference sequence). The CDR3 nucleotides are TGCAGTGCTAGAGATCCTCCAGGGGGGGTTTACGAGCAGTACTTC. Residues: CSARDPPGGVYEQYF.

This clonotype has ten or more counts. The chain recombines TRBV12-3 or TRBV12-4 with TRBJ2-1; D is ambiguous. The CDR3 length is 13 residues. The V and J ends lost 6 bases and 6 bases respectively, with 12 bases between them. CDR3 in DNA: TGTGCCAGCAGGGACCTGGAAGTCAATGAGCAGTTCTTC. Its translation is CASRDLEVNEQFF.

This clonotype appeared many times. V gene TRBV12-3 or TRBV12-4 combines with J gene TRBJ1-2; no clear D. V was shortened by 3 bases and J by 2 bases, with 7 bases between the two germline ends. The CDR3 totals 13 residues. DNA for the CDR3: TGTGCCAGCAGTTTTGGGGTAAACTATGGCTACACCTTC. It specifies CASSFGVNYGYTF.

This clonotype has more than one count but fewer than ten. The genes are TRBV20-1 and TRBJ2-3; D is possibly TRBD2 (7 bases). Trimming left V 1 base short and J 0 bases short, with 14 bases between. CDR1 and CDR2 from the germline V gene are DFQATT and SNEGSKA (reference sequence). The CDR3 consists of 16 residues. In DNA form, the CDR3 reads TGCAGTGCTAGAGCGGGGGGCCCCCCTAGCACAGATACGCAGTATTTT. Its translation is CSARAGGPPSTDTQYF.

The chain couples TRBV12-3 or TRBV12-4 to TRBJ2-7; D may be TRBD1 (6 bases). This CDR3 spans 15 amino acids. With 5 bases removed from V and 2 bases from J, the gap between germline ends came to 16 bases. Written as DNA, the CDR3 is TGTGCCAGCAGTGGGAATAAGGACAGCGCCTACGAGCAGTACTTC. It specifies CASSGNKDSAYEQYF.

This clonotype was seen at least ten times. This rearrangement joins TRBV11-2 to TRBJ1-4; 10 nucleotides agree with TRBD1. This CDR3 has 16 residues. Looked up from germline, CDR1 is SGHAT and CDR2 is FQNNGV. J gave up 7 bases and V 5 bases, and 10 bases lay outside the gene matches. CDR3 amino acids: CASSRGRQGAFEKLFF. The CDR3, as DNA: TGTGCCAGCAGCCGAGGCAGACAGGGGGCTTTTGAAAAACTGTTTTTT.

The sample holds many counts of this clonotype. The chain joins TRBV18 to TRBJ1-3; unclear D gene. The CDR3 covers 16 residues. V was clipped by 3 bases and J by 0 bases, with 12 bases between them. Germline CDR1 reads KGHSH; CDR2 reads LQKENI. The CDR3: CASSPLDMHSGNTIYF. DNA of the CDR3: TGTGCCAGCTCACCCCTCGACATGCACTCTGGAAACACCATATATTTT.

This clonotype was picked up many times. The rearrangement joins TRBV24-1 to TRBJ2-1, with a weak D call TRBD2 (6 bases). The CDR3 is 17 residues long. V lost 3 bases to trimming and J lost 7 bases, with 21 bases between them. The V gene's germline CDR1 is KGHDR and CDR2 SFDVKD. CDR3 coding DNA: TGTGCCACCAGTGATCCTCACCGGGCGGGGACGCCTAATGAGCAGTTCTTC. Encoded protein: CATSDPHRAGTPNEQFF.

This clonotype was picked up many times. This chain connects TRBV2 to TRBJ1-1; TRBD1 matches at 8 bases. The length of the CDR3 is 13 residues. Germline assignment: CDR1 SNHLY and CDR2 FYNNEI. Unmatched junction bases numbered 7, after V lost 10 bases and J lost 3 bases. Written as DNA, the CDR3 is TGTGCCACCGCTCAGGGGGCGGACACTGAAGCTTTCTTT. Protein sequence: CATAQGADTEAFF. Using reference TRBV2 and TRBJ1-1 for the parts outside the CDR3, the full variable domain is EPEVTQTPSHQVTQMGQEVILRCVPISNHLYFYWYRQILGQKVEFLVSFYNNEISEKSEIFDDQFSVERPDGSNFTLKIRSTKLEDSAMYFCATAQGADTEAFFGQGTRLTVV.

This clonotype was recorded many times. The DNA of the CDR3 is TGTGCCAGCAGTAAGCCGGGACAGGACTACGAGCAGTACTTC. Encoded protein: CASSKPGQDYEQYF. This chain connects TRBV6-1 to TRBJ2-7; 8 bases agree with TRBD1. V shed 5 bases and J 3 bases; nucleotides not matched to a gene: 6. Per the germline V gene, CDR1 is MNHNS and CDR2 is SASEGT. CDR3 size: 14 residues.

In this sample, this clonotype turned up many times. The chain links TRBV2 to TRBJ1-6, with TRBD1 as a possible D gene (6 bases). Germline V gene lookup returns CDR1 SNHLY and CDR2 FYNNEI. V lost 9 bases, J lost 9 bases, and 15 bases lay in between. This CDR3 comprises 13 residues. CDR3 in amino acids: CASGGGALSPLHF. The CDR3 DNA reads as TGTGCCAGTGGAGGGGGGGCGCTTTCACCCCTCCACTTT.

This clonotype was seen ten or more times. The CDR3 here is CSAFRTENYGYTF. For the CDR3, the DNA is TGCAGTGCTTTCCGGACCGAAAACTATGGCTACACCTTC. The chain has TRBV20-1 and TRBJ1-2; D gene uncertain. Germline CDR1 DFQATT, CDR2 SNEGSKA (reference sequence). The length of the CDR3 is 13 residues. Trimming removed 5 bases from V and 2 bases from J, with 12 bases in between.

This clonotype was detected many times. The V call is TRBV5-1, the J call TRBJ2-1, with TRBD1 matching over 11 bases. The CDR3 is made up of 14 amino acids. Looked up from germline, CDR1 is SGHRS and CDR2 is YFSETQ. With V trimmed by 4 bases and J by 8 bases, 5 bases remained unmatched. The CDR3 DNA sequence: TGCGCCAGCAGCCAAGGGACAGGGGGGGATGAGCAGTTCTTC. Amino acid sequence: CASSQGTGGDEQFF.

This clonotype was seen ten or more times. This sequence joins TRBV27 and TRBJ2-7, with 8 bases identical to TRBD1. CDR1 and CDR2 from the germline V gene are MNHEY and SMNVEV (reference sequence). The CDR3 sequence is 18 residues long. V was clipped by 5 bases and J by 3 bases; unmatched bases: 18. CDR3 in DNA: TGTGCCAGCAGTCACATCGGGACAGGCTTTTACCCGCTCTACGAGCAGTACTTC. Protein product: CASSHIGTGFYPLYEQYF.

In this sample, this clonotype turned up a few times. The V and J genes are TRBV6-6 and TRBJ2-7; perhaps D is TRBD1 or TRBD2 (6 bases each). The germline V gene has CDR1 MNHNY and CDR2 SVGAGI (reference sequence). This CDR3 has 15 residues. V lost 2 bases to trimming and J lost 2 bases, with 13 bases between them. The CDR3 DNA sequence: TGTGCCAGCAGTTACGAGAGGGGGACTGCCTACGAGCAGTACTTC. Encoded protein: CASSYERGTAYEQYF.

In this sample, this clonotype turned up many times. The DNA for the CDR3 is TGTGCCAGCAGTGAAATAACGGTGGGCTATGGCTACACCTTC. Its translation: CASSEITVGYGYTF. J is TRBJ1-2 and V is TRBV6-1; no reliable D call. From germline, CDR1 is MNHNS and CDR2 SASEGT. The length of the CDR3 is 14 residues. Trimming took 2 bases from V and 4 from J, leaving 11 bases between them.

This clonotype was detected many times. The CDR3 sequence: CASTLQPGLVSGETQYF. The CDR3 DNA reads as TGTGCCAGCACACTCCAACCGGGACTAGTTTCTGGAGAGACCCAGTACTTC. The J gene is TRBJ2-5, the V gene TRBV5-8; 8 nucleotides align to TRBD2. Trimming removed 6 bases from V and 4 bases from J; junction bases left unmatched: 17. Germline CDR1 is SGHTS and CDR2 is YDEGEE. The CDR3 is made up of 17 amino acids.

This clonotype was detected once. The rearrangement links TRBV10-1 to TRBJ2-1; D remains unclear. This CDR3 is built from 13 residues. Germline V gene data show CDR1 as WNHNN and CDR2 as SYGVQD (reference sequence). V dropped 2 bases and J dropped 6 bases, with 8 bases sitting between them. For the CDR3, the DNA is TGCGCCAGCAGTGAGATGGGTGTCAATGAGCAGTTCTTC. Protein: CASSEMGVNEQFF.

Only a few counts were recorded for this clonotype. The J gene is TRBJ1-3, the V gene TRBV15, with no clear D. V was clipped by 0 bases and J by 0 bases, with 6 bases between them. Germline V gene sequence: CDR1 LNHNV, CDR2 YYDKDF (reference sequence). This CDR3 is built from 15 residues. CDR3 nucleotides: TGTGCCACCAGCAGAGATCCCTTCTCTGGAAACACCATATATTTT. Protein: CATSRDPFSGNTIYF.

In this sample, this clonotype turned up many times. The chain employs TRBV2 and TRBJ2-5; D call uncertain. Trimming stripped 1 base from V and 5 bases from J, with 8 bases between. Germline V gene lookup returns CDR1 SNHLY and CDR2 FYNNEI. This CDR3 spans 13 amino acids. The CDR3 spells CASSEGGWETQYF. The CDR3 nucleotides are TGTGCCAGCAGTGAAGGCGGCTGGGAGACCCAGTACTTC.

This clonotype was seen repeatedly, ten times or more. V gene TRBV5-1 combines with J gene TRBJ2-1, with 12 bases lining up with TRBD2. V was pared by 4 bases and J by 0 bases, with 8 bases of the junction left unmatched. Per the germline V gene, CDR1 is SGHRS and CDR2 is YFSETQ. The CDR3 is 18 amino acids. The CDR3 bases are TGCGCCAGCAGCCCGGGGACTAGCGGGCCGAGCTCCTACAATGAGCAGTTCTTC. Protein sequence: CASSPGTSGPSSYNEQFF.

In its sample, this clonotype was seen many times. The chain couples TRBV10-3 to TRBJ2-1; the match to TRBD2 covers 7 bases. The CDR3 totals 15 residues. J was trimmed by 9 bases and V by 0 bases; bases with no gene match: 8. The germline V gene encodes CDR1 ENHRY and CDR2 SYGVKD. As DNA, the CDR3 is TGTGCCATCAGTGAGTCAATGGGGAGGGCCGGTGAGCAGTTCTTC. The encoded protein is CAISESMGRAGEQFF.

The table lists this clonotype with many counts. This chain uses TRBV2 with TRBJ2-3, with D unresolved. Germline CDR1 SNHLY, CDR2 FYNNEI. The V and J ends lost 4 bases and 0 bases respectively, with 5 bases between them. This CDR3 has 13 residues. The CDR3: CASSATSTDTQYF. CDR3 nucleotide sequence: TGTGCCAGCAGTGCGACTAGCACAGATACGCAGTATTTT.

Turning to this clonotype: It is unclear where the CDR3 begins or ends on the DNA, so no DNA is shown, and the CDR3 is as TCRdb lists it. This chain joins TRBV6-1 and TRBJ1-1; TRBD1 is the table's D call, not checked against the DNA. CDR1 MNHNS and CDR2 SASEGT come from the germline V gene. The CDR3 adds up to 21 amino acids, both ends counted. The chain's CDR3 is CASSFGRSYEQYFGPGTEAFF.

This clonotype was seen many times. The chain combines TRBV7-2 with TRBJ2-3, with D uncertain. V was pared by 5 bases and J by 1 base, with 13 bases between. Germline values: CDR1 SGHTA, CDR2 FQGNSA. This CDR3 contains 15 residues. The CDR3 spells CASSSFIRGTDTQYF. The CDR3 coding sequence is TGTGCCAGCAGCAGTTTCATAAGGGGCACAGATACGCAGTATTTT.

This sequence joins TRBV19 and TRBJ1-1; TRBD1 matches 7 bases. V lost 5 bases to trimming and J lost 2 bases; unmatched junction nucleotides: 5. The CDR3 loop spans 14 amino acids. The germline CDR1 and CDR2 sequences are LNHDA and SQIVND (reference sequence). The CDR3 nucleotides are TGTGCCAGTAGTTACCGGGACAGAAACACTGAAGCTTTCTTT. Its translation: CASSYRDRNTEAFF.

J is TRBJ1-2 and V is TRBV5-1; D not resolved. The ends were cut back, 1 base at V and 7 bases at J, with 14 bases in the middle. The CDR3 covers 14 residues. CDR1 and CDR2 from the germline V gene are SGHRS and YFSETQ. The CDR3 DNA sequence: TGCGCCAGCAGCTTGTATTTGACCAGTAGTGGCTACACCTTC. It yields the protein CASSLYLTSSGYTF.